This T cell receptor beta chain was captured in a study of early T cells in non-severe SARS-CoV-2 infection. Study-level background: Chains were unpaired, as sequencing was done on bulk RNA from unsorted whole blood. Broader study findings: The matching step, a VDJdb search, favored anti-spike CD8 responses and missed private and CD4 specificities.

Losses at the gene ends were 5 bases for V and 6 bases for J; bases not matched to a gene: 2. The germline CDR1 and CDR2 sequences are GTSNPN and SVGIG (reference sequence). This CDR3 contains 11 residues. Unique molecular identifier tags were affixed to discrete cDNA molecules. TCRdb re-called the 5' RACE reads with MiXCR, one entry per CDR3 protein. The sample yields 55,000 to 65,000 distinct CDR3 sequences, about 10% seen once. As for this clonotype: The antigen remains unidentified.

The sequenced material came from whole blood. This chain joins TRBV30 and TRBJ2-7; TRBD1 agrees at 9 bases. This receptor was obtained from an adult who was a healthcare worker with PCR-confirmed SARS-CoV-2 infection or an uninfected control (not recorded which). The DNA of the CDR3 is TGTGCCTGGGGGGACAGGGTCGAGCAGTACTTC. Protein: CAWGDRVEQYF.